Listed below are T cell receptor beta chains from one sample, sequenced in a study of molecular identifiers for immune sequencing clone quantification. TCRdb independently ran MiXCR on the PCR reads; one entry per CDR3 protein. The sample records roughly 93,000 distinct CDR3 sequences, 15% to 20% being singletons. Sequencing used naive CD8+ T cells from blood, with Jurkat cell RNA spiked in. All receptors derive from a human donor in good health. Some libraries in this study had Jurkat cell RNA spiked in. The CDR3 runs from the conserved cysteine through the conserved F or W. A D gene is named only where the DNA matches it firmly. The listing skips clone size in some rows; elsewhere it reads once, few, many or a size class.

TGTGCCAGCAGCATTGCAGGCAGTACTTCTGAAGCTTTCTTT | CASSIAGSTSEAFF | TRBJ1-1 | few | - | TRBV12-3/TRBV12-4
TGTGCCAGCAGTTTGGGGGAGGCCCAGTACTTC | CASSLGEAQYF | TRBJ2-5 | - | - | TRBV27
TGCGCCAGCAGCCAAGGGCGCAGGGGCTCCTACGAGCAGTACTTC | CASSQGRRGSYEQYF | TRBJ2-7 | many | - | TRBV4-3
TGTGCCAGCAGTCCCTGGGGGGGACGCACCGGGGAGCTGTTTTTT | CASSPWGGRTGELFF | TRBJ2-2 | many | TRBD2 | TRBV6-5
TGTGCCAGCAGTGAAGCCGGGGAGGGCACTGAAGCTTTCTTT | CASSEAGEGTEAFF | TRBJ1-1 | many | - | TRBV25-1
TGTGCCAGCAGTATCTTCAAAGGGACGAGAGGCACTGAAGCTTTCTTT | CASSIFKGTRGTEAFF | TRBJ1-1 | many | - | TRBV28
TGTGCCAGCAGCCCTGAAGGCTATTTACAAGAGACCCAGTACTTC | CASSPEGYLQETQYF | TRBJ2-5 | many | - | TRBV11-2
TGTGCCAGTAGTATGTCAGGGTACGCTGAAGCTTTCTTT | CASSMSGYAEAFF | TRBJ1-1 | - | - | TRBV19
TGTGCCAGCAGCTTAGGCCCCAGGGAGCAAAACATTCAGTACTTC | CASSLGPREQNIQYF | TRBJ2-4 | many | - | TRBV13
TGTGCCAGTAGTATGGGACATCTGAACACTGAAGCTTTCTTT | CASSMGHLNTEAFF | TRBJ1-1 | many | - | TRBV19
TGTGCCAGCAGCCGGGGACATTTGGGAAACATTCAGTACTTC | CASSRGHLGNIQYF | TRBJ2-4 | many | - | TRBV12-3/TRBV12-4